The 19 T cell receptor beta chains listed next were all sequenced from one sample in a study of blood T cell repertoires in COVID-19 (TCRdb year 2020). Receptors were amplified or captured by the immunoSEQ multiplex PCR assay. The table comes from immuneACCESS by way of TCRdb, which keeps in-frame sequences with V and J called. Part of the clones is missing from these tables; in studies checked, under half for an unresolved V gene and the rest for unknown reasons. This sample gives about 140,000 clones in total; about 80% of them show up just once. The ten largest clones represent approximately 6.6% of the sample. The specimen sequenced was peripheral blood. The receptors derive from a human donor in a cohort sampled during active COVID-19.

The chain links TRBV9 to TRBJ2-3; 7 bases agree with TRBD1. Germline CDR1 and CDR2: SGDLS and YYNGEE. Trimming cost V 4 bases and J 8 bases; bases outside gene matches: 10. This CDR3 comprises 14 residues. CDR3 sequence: CASSPTGSVGTQYF. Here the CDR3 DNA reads TGTGCCAGCAGCCCGACAGGGAGTGTAGGTACGCAGTATTTT.

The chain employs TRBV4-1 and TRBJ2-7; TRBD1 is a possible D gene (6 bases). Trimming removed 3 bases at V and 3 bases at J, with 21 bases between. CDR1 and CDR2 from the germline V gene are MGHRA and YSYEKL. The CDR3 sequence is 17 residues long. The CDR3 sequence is CASSHPVQGMGRYEQYF. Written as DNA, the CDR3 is TGCGCCAGCAGCCATCCCGTCCAGGGGATGGGACGCTACGAGCAGTACTTC.

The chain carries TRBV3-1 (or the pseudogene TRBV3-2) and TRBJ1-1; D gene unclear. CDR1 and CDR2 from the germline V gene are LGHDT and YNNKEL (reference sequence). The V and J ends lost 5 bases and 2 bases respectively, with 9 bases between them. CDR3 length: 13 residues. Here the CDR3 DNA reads TGTGCCAGCAGCGTCGAACTTAACACTGAAGCTTTCTTT. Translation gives CASSVELNTEAFF.

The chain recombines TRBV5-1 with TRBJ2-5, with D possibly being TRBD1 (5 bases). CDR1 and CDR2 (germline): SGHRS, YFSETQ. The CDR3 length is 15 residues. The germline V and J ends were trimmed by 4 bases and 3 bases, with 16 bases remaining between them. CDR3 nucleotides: TGCGCCAGCAGCCCTCGACCACACAGGAAAGAGACCCAGTACTTC. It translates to CASSPRPHRKETQYF.

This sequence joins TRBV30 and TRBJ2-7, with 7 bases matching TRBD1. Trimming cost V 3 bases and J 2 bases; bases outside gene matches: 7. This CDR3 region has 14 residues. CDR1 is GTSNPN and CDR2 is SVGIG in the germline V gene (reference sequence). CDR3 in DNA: TGTGCCTGGAGACCGGGACAGAAAACCTACGAGCAGTACTTC. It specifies CAWRPGQKTYEQYF.

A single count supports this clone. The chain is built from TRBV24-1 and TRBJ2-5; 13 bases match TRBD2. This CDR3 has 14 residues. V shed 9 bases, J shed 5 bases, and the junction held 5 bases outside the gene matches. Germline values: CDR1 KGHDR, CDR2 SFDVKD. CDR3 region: CATATSGGAETQYF. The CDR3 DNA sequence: TGTGCCACCGCTACTAGCGGGGGGGCGGAGACCCAGTACTTC.

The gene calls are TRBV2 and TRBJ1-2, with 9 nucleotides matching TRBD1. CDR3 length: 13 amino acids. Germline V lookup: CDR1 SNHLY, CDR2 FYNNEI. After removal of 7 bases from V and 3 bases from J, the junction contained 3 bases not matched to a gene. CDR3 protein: CASIRDRDYGYTF. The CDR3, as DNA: TGTGCCAGCATCCGGGACAGGGACTATGGCTACACCTTC.

CDR3 loop: CASSQVGGYYGYTF. In DNA, the CDR3 is TGTGCCAGCAGCCAAGTAGGAGGGTACTATGGCTACACCTTC. This rearrangement joins TRBV3-1 (or the pseudogene TRBV3-2) to TRBJ1-2; D call uncertain. The CDR3 runs to 14 residues. Trimming cost V 1 base and J 3 bases, with 9 bases left between them. Germline CDR1 LGHDT, CDR2 YNNKEL (reference sequence).

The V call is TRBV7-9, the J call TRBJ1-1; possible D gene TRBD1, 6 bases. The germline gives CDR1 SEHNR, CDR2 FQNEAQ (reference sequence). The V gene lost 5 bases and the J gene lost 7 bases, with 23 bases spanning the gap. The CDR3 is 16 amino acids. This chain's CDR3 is CASSRDLLGAGGEAFF. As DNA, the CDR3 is TGTGCCAGCAGCAGAGACTTATTGGGGGCGGGAGGTGAAGCTTTCTTT.

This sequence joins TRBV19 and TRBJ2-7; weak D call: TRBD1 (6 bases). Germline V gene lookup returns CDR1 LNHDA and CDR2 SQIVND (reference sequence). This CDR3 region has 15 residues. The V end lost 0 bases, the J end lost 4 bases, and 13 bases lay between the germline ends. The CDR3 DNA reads TGTGCCAGTAGTATAGATACAGGGAAGCAGTACGAGCAGTACTTC. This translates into CASSIDTGKQYEQYF.

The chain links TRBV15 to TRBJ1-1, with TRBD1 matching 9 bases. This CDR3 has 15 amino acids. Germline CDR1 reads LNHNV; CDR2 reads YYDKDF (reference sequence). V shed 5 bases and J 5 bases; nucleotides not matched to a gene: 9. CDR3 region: CATSGGTGSKTEAFF. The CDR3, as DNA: TGTGCCACCAGCGGCGGGACAGGGTCTAAGACTGAAGCTTTCTTT.

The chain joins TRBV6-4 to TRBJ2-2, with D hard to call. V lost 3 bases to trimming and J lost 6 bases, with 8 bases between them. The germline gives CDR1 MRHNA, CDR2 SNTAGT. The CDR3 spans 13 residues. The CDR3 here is CASSEHAPGELFF. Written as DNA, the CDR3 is TGTGCCAGCAGTGAACACGCCCCCGGGGAGCTGTTTTTT.

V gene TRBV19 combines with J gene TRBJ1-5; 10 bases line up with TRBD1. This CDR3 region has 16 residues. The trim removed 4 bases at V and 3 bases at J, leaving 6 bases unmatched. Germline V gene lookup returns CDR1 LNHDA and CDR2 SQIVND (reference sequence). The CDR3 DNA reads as TGTGCCAGTAGTACCCTGACAGGGGGCTCCAATCAGCCCCAGCATTTT. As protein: CASSTLTGGSNQPQHF.

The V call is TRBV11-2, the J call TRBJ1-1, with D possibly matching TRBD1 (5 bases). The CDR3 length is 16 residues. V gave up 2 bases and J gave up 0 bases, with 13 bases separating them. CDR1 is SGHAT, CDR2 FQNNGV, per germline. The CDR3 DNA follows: TGTGCCAGCAGCTTAAGGGCAGACAGTTTGAACACTGAAGCTTTCTTT. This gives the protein CASSLRADSLNTEAFF.

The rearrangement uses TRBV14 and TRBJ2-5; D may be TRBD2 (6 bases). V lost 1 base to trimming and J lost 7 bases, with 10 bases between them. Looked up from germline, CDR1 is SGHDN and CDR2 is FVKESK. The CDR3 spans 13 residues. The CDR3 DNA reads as TGTGCCAGCAGCCAAGTGGAGGGGACGACCCAGTACTTC. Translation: CASSQVEGTTQYF.

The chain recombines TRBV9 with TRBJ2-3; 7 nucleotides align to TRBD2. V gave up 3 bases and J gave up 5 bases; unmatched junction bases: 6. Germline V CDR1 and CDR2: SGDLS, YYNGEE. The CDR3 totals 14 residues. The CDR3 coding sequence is TGTGCCAGCAGCGGACGGGGGGAGATAGATACGCAGTATTTT. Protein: CASSGRGEIDTQYF.

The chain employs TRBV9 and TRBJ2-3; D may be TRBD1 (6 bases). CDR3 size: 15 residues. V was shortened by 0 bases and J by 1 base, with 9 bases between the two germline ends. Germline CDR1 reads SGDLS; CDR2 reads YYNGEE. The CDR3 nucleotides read TGTGCCAGCAGCGTAGGGGGGCGAGGCACAGATACGCAGTATTTT. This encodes CASSVGGRGTDTQYF.

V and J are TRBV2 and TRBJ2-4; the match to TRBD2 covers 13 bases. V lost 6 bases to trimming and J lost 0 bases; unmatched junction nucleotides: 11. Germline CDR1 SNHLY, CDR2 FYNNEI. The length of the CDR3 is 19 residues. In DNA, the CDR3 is TGTGCCAGCAGCAAGACCGGGACTAGCGGGGCTCTAGCCAAAAACATTCAGTACTTC. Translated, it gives CASSKTGTSGALAKNIQYF.

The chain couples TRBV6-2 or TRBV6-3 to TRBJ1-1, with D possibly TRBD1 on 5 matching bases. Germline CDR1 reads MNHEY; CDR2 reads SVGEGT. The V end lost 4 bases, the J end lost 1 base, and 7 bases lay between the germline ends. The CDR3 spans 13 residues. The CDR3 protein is CASSLTGNTEAFF. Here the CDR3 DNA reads TGTGCCAGCAGTTTAACAGGGAACACTGAAGCTTTCTTT.